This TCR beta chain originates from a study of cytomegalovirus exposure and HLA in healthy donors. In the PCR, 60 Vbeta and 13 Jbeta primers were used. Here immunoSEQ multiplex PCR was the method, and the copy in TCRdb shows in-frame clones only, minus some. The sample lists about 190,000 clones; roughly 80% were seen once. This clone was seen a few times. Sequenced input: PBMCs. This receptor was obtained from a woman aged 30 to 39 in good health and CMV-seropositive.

The CDR3: CASSHGTGNTEAFF. CDR3 coding DNA: TGCGCCAGCAGCCATGGGACAGGGAACACTGAAGCTTTCTTT. This chain uses TRBV4-3 with TRBJ1-1, with 8 bases lining up with TRBD1. In germline, CDR1 is LGHNA, CDR2 YSLEER. V trimming: 3 bases; J trimming: 1 base; junction bases outside the gene matches: 1. The CDR3 consists of 14 residues.